This T cell receptor beta chain was sequenced for a study of blood T cell repertoires in COVID-19. As processed by the authors: Amplification of reference gene primers provided the estimated nucleated cell counts. Assay used: immunoSEQ multiplex PCR; TCRdb lists only in-frame clones, some missing. V, J and clone size were drawn from that table, and D and trimming were deduced from the DNA. The data contain 350,000 to 500,000 clones, nearly 90% of them singletons. The CDR3 consists of 13 residues. With 4 bases clipped from V and 3 bases from J, the junction kept 2 bases outside the gene matches. Germline assignment: CDR1 MNHEY and CDR2 SVGEGT. Individuals aged roughly 18 to 90 years were recruited from 24 US areas. Participant-reported clinical history was the basis for cohort assignment.

This clonotype was sampled from a woman aged 18-29 years who had been exposed to COVID-19. The sample taken for sequencing was PBMCs or T cells enriched from blood (not recorded which). The chain recombines TRBV6-2 or TRBV6-3 with TRBJ2-7; 8 bases fit TRBD1. CDR3 bases: TGTGCCAGCAGTTCACAGGGGGGCTACGAGCAGTACTTC. Residues: CASSSQGGYEQYF.